A single TCR beta chain is shown here with its context. Its specificity is unknown. Clones were read by immunoSEQ multiplex PCR, and TCRdb kept only the in-frame ones, dropping some. The sample contains approximately 90,000 clones, about nine tenths of which appear only once. This sample was included in a study of T cell responses to AZD1222 COVID-19 vaccine. Whole-study context: Whether given at about 4 or about 12 weeks, second doses were pooled. Study-level findings and limits: CD4 TCRs covered the whole spike, strongest at regions 160-218 and 743-854. Unmutated variant regions are reportedly the target of nearly half of TCRs that are spike-specific. Donors were largely white British and mainly female; clonal diversity was possibly underestimated.

The CDR3 extends over 14 amino acids. Germline CDR1 is MNHEY and CDR2 is SMNVEV (reference sequence). V gave up 5 bases and J gave up 5 bases, with 16 bases separating them. The chain carries TRBV27 and TRBJ2-7; tentatively, D is TRBD2 (7 bases). The sample in question was peripheral blood, obtained on day 0 of AZD1222 vaccination. The clonotype was recovered from an adult in good health. The CDR3 sequence: CASSPVGGGNEQYF. The CDR3 DNA reads TGTGCCAGCAGTCCGGTAGGGGGGGGCAACGAGCAGTACTTC.